These 5 T cell receptor beta chains share one sample of origin, sequenced in a study of blood T cell repertoires in COVID-19. TCRdb keeps only in-frame clones here, not all; method: immunoSEQ multiplex PCR. The table lists 170,000 or so clones, 60% to 80% of them singletons. Sequenced: peripheral blood. Every receptor here comes from a woman in her 70s with acute or convalescent COVID-19.

The V call is TRBV19, the J call TRBJ1-5, with 7 bases lining up with TRBD1. Germline-derived CDR1 and CDR2 are LNHDA and SQIVND (reference sequence). The ends lost 4 bases at V and 6 bases at J; junction bases unmatched: 9. This CDR3 is 15 amino acids long. Here the CDR3 DNA reads TGTGCCAGTAGTACATACACAGGGGTTGGTCAGCCCCAGCATTTT. It translates to CASSTYTGVGQPQHF.

V and J are TRBV19 and TRBJ2-7, with TRBD2 identical over 13 bases. This CDR3 region has 15 residues. The ends lost 6 bases at V and 3 bases at J; junction bases unmatched: 5. Germline-derived CDR1 and CDR2 are LNHDA and SQIVND (reference sequence). In DNA form, the CDR3 reads TGTGCCAGTAGAGGAACTAGCGGGGGGGACTACGAGCAGTACTTC. It translates to CASRGTSGGDYEQYF.

The CDR3 DNA sequence: TGTGCCAGTAAAAGGACAGGGAGGGGTGAAAAACTGTTTTTT. This sequence encodes CASKRTGRGEKLFF. The chain recombines TRBV19 with TRBJ1-4, with 8 bases aligning to TRBD1. Germline CDR1 reads LNHDA; CDR2 reads SQIVND (reference sequence). The trim removed 7 bases at V and 7 bases at J, leaving 8 bases unmatched. CDR3 length equals 14 residues.

The CDR3 reads CASSPTGTSSDEQYF. The CDR3 nucleotides read TGTGCCAGCAGCCCGACCGGGACTAGTAGCGACGAGCAGTACTTC. The genes are TRBV7-9 and TRBJ2-7, with TRBD2 matching 8 bases. The CDR3 runs to 15 residues. Germline CDR1 and CDR2: SEHNR and FQNEAQ (reference sequence). Trimming at V came to 5 bases and at J to 5 bases, leaving 11 bases not matched to a gene.

This chain connects TRBV2 to TRBJ2-6, with 8 nucleotides matching TRBD2. The CDR3 has 15 residues. The V gene end was trimmed by 4 bases and the J gene end by 4 bases; junction bases not matched to a gene: 3. Germline V gene sequence: CDR1 SNHLY, CDR2 FYNNEI. The CDR3 nucleotides read TGTGCCAGCAGTGCGCTAGCGGGCGGGGCCAACGTCCTGACTTTC. It is translated as CASSALAGGANVLTF.